This TCR beta chain was documented in a study of identical twins. Overall study results and limits: Interpretation of the results relied on cross-sectional statistical analysis and not on following the same donors. Models, which agreed with sharing between unrelated individuals, nonetheless underestimated the out-of-frame TCR alpha sharing seen in monozygotic twins.

Every one of the donors was a healthy Caucasian. Unique molecular identifiers were present on the cDNA, which also gained a universal primer site by template switching. A single record per CDR3 protein comes from TCRdb applying MiXCR to the 5' RACE reads. The sample holds some 240,000 distinct CDR3 sequences, roughly 10% seen once. V lost 1 base to trimming and J lost 1 base; unmatched junction nucleotides: 1. Germline values: CDR1 SGHTA, CDR2 FQGNSA. The CDR3 has 15 amino acids. In its sample, this clonotype was seen many times. Its antigen is unidentified. The sequenced sample consisted of memory T cells sorted from blood. The receptor was derived from a man in his fifties in good health. The chain is built from TRBV7-2 and TRBJ2-7; 10 bases align to TRBD2. CDR3 sequence (DNA): TGTGCCAGCAGCTTAGGGACTAGCGGATCCTACGAGCAGTACTTC. As protein: CASSLGTSGSYEQYF.